This TCR beta chain stems from a study of cytomegalovirus exposure and HLA in healthy donors. Study observations and caveats: Rare TCR sequences predominated, though certain public TCRs were found in many donors.

Of note for this clone: Its antigen is not known.

Assay: immunoSEQ multiplex PCR; the TCRdb copy retains only in-frame clones and omits some. Found here are 150,000 to 200,000 clones, 85% of them singletons; the top ten hold roughly 15%. Germline CDR1 SGHAT, CDR2 FQNNGV. Trimming cost V 5 bases and J 0 bases, with 17 bases left between them. This CDR3 has 16 residues. The rearrangement uses TRBV11-2 and TRBJ2-7; perhaps TRBD1 as D (5 bases). This TCR came from a young man in good health and CMV-seropositive. Sequenced: PBMCs. The CDR3 reads CASSPIQGKPSYEQYF. For the CDR3, the DNA is TGTGCCAGCAGCCCTATTCAGGGAAAGCCCTCCTACGAGCAGTACTTC.